Presented here are 27 T cell receptor beta chains from one specimen sequenced in a study of blood T cell repertoires in COVID-19. Profiling relied on immunoSEQ multiplex PCR, and the TCRdb table lists in-frame clones only, not all of them. This sample carries tens of thousands of clones, 65% to 80% of them seen once, and the ten largest clones take about 25%. Sequenced: peripheral blood. Receptor source: a human donor in a cohort sampled during active COVID-19.

CDR3 amino acids: CASSLAGVNLGYTF. The CDR3 region has the DNA TGTGCCAGCAGCTTAGCCGGGGTTAATTTGGGCTACACCTTC. The rearrangement uses TRBV7-2 and TRBJ1-2; unclear D gene. The CDR3 contains 14 residues. The V end lost 0 bases, the J end lost 8 bases, and 13 bases lay between the germline ends. From germline, CDR1 is SGHTA and CDR2 FQGNSA.

The J gene is TRBJ1-3, the V gene TRBV7-9; D gene ambiguous. Looked up from germline, CDR1 is SEHNR and CDR2 is FQNEAQ (reference sequence). The CDR3 has 16 residues. Trimming removed 5 bases at V and 0 bases at J, with 14 bases between. CDR3 residues: CASSPTFAISGNTIYF. Written as DNA, the CDR3 is TGTGCCAGCAGCCCCACCTTCGCGATCTCTGGAAACACCATATATTTT.

This chain uses TRBV19 with TRBJ1-5; no reliable D call. Trimming pared 3 bases from V and 2 bases from J, leaving 5 bases between. CDR1 is LNHDA, CDR2 SQIVND, per germline (reference sequence). CDR3 length equals 13 residues. The CDR3: CASSMLGNQPQHF. The CDR3 region has the DNA TGTGCCAGTAGTATGTTAGGCAATCAGCCCCAGCATTTT. The whole variable domain, filled in from reference TRBV19 and TRBJ1-5, reads DGGITQSPKYLFRKEGQNVTLSCEQNLNHDAMYWYRQDPGQGLRLIYYSQIVNDFQKGDIAEGYSVSREKKESFPLTVTSAQKNPTAFYLCASSMLGNQPQHFGDGTRLSIL.

The rearrangement joins TRBV6-2 or TRBV6-3 to TRBJ2-7; tentative D call: TRBD1 (6 bases). The CDR3 totals 14 residues. Germline V gives CDR1 MNHEY, CDR2 SVGEGT. The V gene lost 5 bases and the J gene lost 2 bases, with 13 bases spanning the gap. This chain's CDR3 is CASSAMTGAYEQYF. Here the CDR3 DNA reads TGTGCCAGCAGTGCGATGACAGGAGCCTACGAGCAGTACTTC.

This chain links TRBV2 with TRBJ2-5; D is ambiguous. V shed 6 bases and J shed 5 bases, with 10 bases lying between them. CDR1 SNHLY and CDR2 FYNNEI come from the germline V gene. The CDR3 covers 12 residues. The CDR3 sequence: CASSPDGETQYF. CDR3 bases: TGTGCCAGCAGCCCCGACGGGGAGACCCAGTACTTC.

The V call is TRBV6-5, the J call TRBJ1-2; D perhaps matches TRBD1 (5 bases). Per the germline V gene, CDR1 is MNHEY and CDR2 is SVGAGI. V lost 8 bases to trimming and J lost 7 bases, with 17 bases between them. CDR3 length: 13 residues. CDR3: CASGANLGSGYTF. The DNA of the CDR3 is TGTGCCAGCGGGGCGAACCTCGGGAGTGGCTACACCTTC.

The gene calls are TRBV25-1 and TRBJ2-7; TRBD2 might be the D (5 bases). CDR3 length equals 12 residues. Deletions cut 8 bases from V and 3 bases from J, with 11 bases between. Per the germline V gene, CDR1 is MGHDK and CDR2 is SYGVNS. The CDR3: CASRYGNYEQYF. The CDR3 nucleotides are TGTGCCAGCCGGTACGGGAACTACGAGCAGTACTTC.

This chain connects TRBV6-5 to TRBJ1-2; the D gene is possibly TRBD1 (5 bases). CDR3 size: 13 residues. V lost 6 bases and J 6 bases, leaving 14 bases between the germline ends. In germline, CDR1 is MNHEY, CDR2 SVGAGI. DNA for the CDR3: TGTGCCAGCAGCACCGGGGGAATGGATGGCTACACCTTC. Amino acid sequence: CASSTGGMDGYTF.

This clone was observed once. The same CDR3 can be traced to other DNA sequences in this sample. The rearrangement links TRBV19 to TRBJ2-7, with 8 bases lining up with TRBD1. Germline V CDR1 and CDR2: LNHDA, SQIVND (reference sequence). V shed 4 bases and J 3 bases; nucleotides not matched to a gene: 2. The CDR3 contains 13 residues. CDR3 nucleotides: TGTGCCAGTAGTACTGGACAGGGCTACGAGCAGTACTTC. Its translation: CASSTGQGYEQYF.

This chain connects TRBV5-4 to TRBJ2-1; the match to TRBD2 covers 7 bases. From germline, CDR1 is SGHNT and CDR2 YYREEE (reference sequence). The ends lost 4 bases at V and 4 bases at J; junction bases unmatched: 5. This CDR3 spans 14 amino acids. The CDR3 DNA reads as TGTGCCAGCAGCAGAAGCGGGATGTACAATGAGCAGTTCTTC. Its protein product is CASSRSGMYNEQFF.

CDR3 nucleotide sequence: TGTGCCAGCAGCGTTGGGACAGGGGCGTCCCAAGAGACCCAGTACTTC. Translated: CASSVGTGASQETQYF. The chain recombines TRBV9 with TRBJ2-5; TRBD1 matches 10 bases. The CDR3 sequence is 16 residues long. With V trimmed by 2 bases and J by 1 base, 5 bases remained unmatched. CDR1 and CDR2 from the germline V gene are SGDLS and YYNGEE.

V is TRBV6-2 or TRBV6-3 and J is TRBJ1-2; tentatively, D is TRBD1 (6 bases). Germline loops: CDR1 MNHEY, CDR2 SVGEGT. Trimming stripped 5 bases from V and 2 bases from J, with 9 bases between. This CDR3 has 13 residues. CDR3 in amino acids: CASSPDRNYGYTF. The CDR3 DNA reads TGTGCCAGCAGTCCGGACAGAAACTATGGCTACACCTTC.

The genes are TRBV2 and TRBJ2-3, with TRBD2 matching over 10 bases. The CDR3 runs to 15 residues. The germline V gene has CDR1 SNHLY and CDR2 FYNNEI. After removal of 6 bases from V and 6 bases from J, the junction contained 9 bases not matched to a gene. The CDR3, as DNA: TGTGCCAGCAGGAGGACTAGCGGTCTGGGGGATACGCAGTATTTT. It codes for CASRRTSGLGDTQYF.

The chain couples TRBV18 to TRBJ2-2; 7 bases agree with TRBD1. This CDR3 is 15 amino acids long. V shed 2 bases, J shed 5 bases, and the junction held 5 bases outside the gene matches. Germline V gene sequence: CDR1 KGHSH, CDR2 LQKENI. CDR3 bases: TGTGCCAGCTCACCAAAATCGACAGGGACCGGGGAGCTGTTTTTT. Protein product: CASSPKSTGTGELFF.

The chain combines TRBV4-3 with TRBJ2-3; 16 bases are a match to TRBD2. V shed 3 bases, J shed 4 bases, and the junction held 4 bases outside the gene matches. The germline gives CDR1 LGHNA, CDR2 YSLEER. The CDR3 consists of 17 residues. The CDR3 DNA reads TGCGCCAGCAGCCAGGGACTAGCGGGGGGGCCCCCAGATACGCAGTATTTT. Encoded protein: CASSQGLAGGPPDTQYF.

This clone was seen more than once but under ten times. V usage is TRBV5-4 and J usage is TRBJ1-5; 8 bases are shared with TRBD1. V lost 1 base to trimming and J lost 0 bases; unmatched junction nucleotides: 0. The CDR3 extends over 15 amino acids. The germline CDR1 and CDR2 sequences are SGHNT and YYREEE (reference sequence). The CDR3 here is CASSLQGASNQPQHF. CDR3 DNA sequence: TGTGCCAGCAGCTTGCAGGGGGCTAGCAATCAGCCCCAGCATTTT.

The rearrangement uses TRBV4-2 and TRBJ2-1; no reliable D call. V was pared by 4 bases and J by 0 bases, with 10 bases between. The CDR3 is 15 residues long. Germline V gives CDR1 LGHNA, CDR2 YNFKEQ. The CDR3, as DNA: TGTGCCAGCAGCCGCCAAACGAGCTCCTACAATGAGCAGTTCTTC. Translation gives CASSRQTSSYNEQFF.

This clone was counted ten times or more. This chain joins TRBV5-4 and TRBJ2-5; TRBD2 agrees at 8 bases. With V trimmed by 4 bases and J by 1 base, 3 bases remained unmatched. In germline, CDR1 is SGHNT, CDR2 YYREEE (reference sequence). The CDR3 consists of 14 residues. CDR3 sequence (DNA): TGTGCCAGCAGCACCGGACTAGCCCAAGAGACCCAGTACTTC. Amino acids: CASSTGLAQETQYF.

The V and J genes are TRBV9 and TRBJ2-1; 11 bases agree with TRBD2. Germline CDR1 SGDLS, CDR2 YYNGEE. V shed 0 bases, J shed 4 bases, and the junction held 9 bases outside the gene matches. There are 18 residues in the CDR3. The CDR3 here is CASSVAVSGGAGYNEQFF. Here the CDR3 DNA reads TGTGCCAGCAGCGTAGCGGTTAGCGGGGGGGCCGGTTACAATGAGCAGTTCTTC. Supplemented by reference TRBV9 and TRBJ2-1, the full variable domain reads DSGVTQTPKHLITATGQRVTLRCSPRSGDLSVYWYQQSLDQGLQFLIQYYNGEERAKGNILERFSAQQFPDLHSELNLSSLELGDSALYFCASSVAVSGGAGYNEQFFGPGTRLTVL.

This rearrangement joins TRBV10-3 to TRBJ2-5; TRBD2 matches 12 bases. The germline gives CDR1 ENHRY, CDR2 SYGVKD. The trim removed 7 bases at V and 5 bases at J, leaving 5 bases unmatched. This CDR3 spans 14 amino acids. CDR3 in DNA: TGTGCCATCAAGCCTAGCGGGAGGGTGGAGACCCAGTACTTC. It encodes CAIKPSGRVETQYF.

The rearrangement links TRBV28 to TRBJ2-2; maybe TRBD2 (6 bases). V was cut by 6 bases and J by 2 bases, with 16 bases left in between. The germline V gene encodes CDR1 MDHEN and CDR2 SYDVKM. The CDR3 consists of 16 residues. CDR3 loop: CASRPIGGINTGELFF. CDR3 sequence (DNA): TGTGCCAGCAGGCCGATCGGGGGAATAAACACCGGGGAGCTGTTTTTT.

This rearrangement joins TRBV14 to TRBJ2-2; TRBD2 matches 7 bases. The CDR3 spans 16 residues. Germline CDR1 SGHDN, CDR2 FVKESK. V lost 0 bases and J lost 7; bases outside the gene matches: 8. CDR3 DNA sequence: TGTGCCAGCAGCCAAGATTCGCGGGAGTACGACGGGGAGCTGTTTTTT. Its translation: CASSQDSREYDGELFF.

This clone was counted only a few times. The rearrangement uses TRBV12-3 or TRBV12-4 and TRBJ1-1; tentatively, D is TRBD1 (5 bases). The V gene lost 5 bases and the J gene lost 11 bases, with 15 bases spanning the gap. The CDR3 contains 12 residues. The CDR3 protein is CASSNTGRGAFF. The CDR3 DNA is TGTGCCAGCAGTAATACAGGACGTGGTGCTTTCTTT.

The chain has TRBV7-6 and TRBJ1-2; 10 positions agree with TRBD1. V lost 5 bases to trimming and J lost 6 bases; unmatched junction nucleotides: 9. CDR1 and CDR2 (germline): SGHVS, FNYEAQ. The CDR3 spans 15 residues. DNA for the CDR3: TGTGCCAGCAGCCCACCCGGACAGGGGGGAAATGGCTACACCTTC. Residues: CASSPPGQGGNGYTF. The full variable domain, completed using reference TRBV7-6 and TRBJ1-2, is GAGVSQSPRYKVTKRGQDVALRCDPISGHVSLYWYRQALGQGPEFLTYFNYEAQQDKSGLPNDRFSAERPEGSISTLTIQRTEQRDSAMYRCASSPPGQGGNGYTFGSGTRLTVV.

This chain links TRBV4-1 with TRBJ1-2; 9 bases are shared with TRBD1. Unmatched junction bases numbered 3, after V lost 1 base and J lost 3 bases. The CDR3 covers 15 residues. Germline assignment: CDR1 MGHRA and CDR2 YSYEKL. As DNA, the CDR3 is TGCGCCAGCAGCCAAGTTTGGGACAGGGACTATGGCTACACCTTC. Translation gives CASSQVWDRDYGYTF.

V usage is TRBV18 and J usage is TRBJ2-5; tentative D call: TRBD2 (6 bases). The CDR3 runs to 13 residues. Germline V gives CDR1 KGHSH, CDR2 LQKENI. Trimming pared 5 bases from V and 4 bases from J, leaving 11 bases between. CDR3 DNA: TGTGCCAGCTCAAGCTTGGGGGGAGAGACCCAGTACTTC. This sequence encodes CASSSLGGETQYF.

The sample holds a few counts of this clone. CDR3 protein: CASSSGQGQNQPQHF. In DNA form, the CDR3 reads TGTGCCAGCAGCTCCGGACAGGGCCAGAATCAGCCCCAGCATTTT. The chain carries TRBV5-8 and TRBJ1-5; TRBD1 aligns across 8 bases. Germline V gene lookup returns CDR1 SGHTS and CDR2 YDEGEE. The V and J ends lost 3 bases and 4 bases, in that order; junction bases with no gene match: 6. The CDR3 sequence is 15 residues long.